The 27 T cell receptor beta chains listed next were all sequenced from one sample in a study of T cells in Graves' hyperthyroidism and ophthalmopathy. TCR beta CDR3 sequences were amplified from RNA transcripts. TCR CDR3 regions were first amplified by RT-PCR with HTBI primers. Each CDR3 protein gets one entry after TCRdb re-called the multiplex PCR reads with MiXCR. Altogether hundreds of thousands of distinct CDR3 sequences are present, approximately 40% being singletons, with the ten largest covering 30% to 40%. The sequencing input was blood. The receptors derive from a middle-aged woman with Graves' hyperthyroidism.

V usage is TRBV10-3 and J usage is TRBJ1-1, with D maybe TRBD1 (5 bases). V was shortened by 6 bases and J by 7 bases, with 18 bases between the two germline ends. This CDR3 comprises 14 residues. Germline V lookup: CDR1 ENHRY, CDR2 SYGVKD. CDR3 residues: CAISFGGETNEAFF. DNA of the CDR3: TGTGCCATCAGCTTTGGGGGTGAGACTAATGAAGCTTTCTTT.

This clonotype was detected a few times. The chain is built from TRBV7-9 and TRBJ1-1; possibly TRBD1 for D (5 bases). V shed 5 bases and J shed 6 bases, with 25 bases lying between them. In germline, CDR1 is SEHNR, CDR2 FQNEAQ (reference sequence). The CDR3 has 17 residues. CDR3 in amino acids: CASSEGRGGVGFAEAFF. The CDR3 bases are TGTGCCAGCAGCGAGGGACGGGGGGGGGTTGGTTTCGCTGAAGCTTTCTTT.

This clonotype was counted at least ten times. The genes are TRBV9 and TRBJ1-5; no clear D. V shed 4 bases and J shed 0 bases, with 17 bases lying between them. Per germline, CDR1 SGDLS and CDR2 YYNGEE. The CDR3 loop spans 17 amino acids. CDR3 loop: CASSPTETPHSNQPQHF. The DNA of the CDR3 is TGTGCCAGCAGCCCCACTGAGACACCCCATAGCAATCAGCCCCAGCATTTT.

This clonotype was counted ten times or more. The chain couples TRBV7-9 to TRBJ1-2; no reliable D call. V shed 1 base and J shed 3 bases, with 9 bases lying between them. Germline CDR1 and CDR2: SEHNR and FQNEAQ (reference sequence). The CDR3 loop spans 14 amino acids. The CDR3 sequence: CASSLEGRDYGYTF. CDR3 bases: TGTGCCAGCAGCTTAGAAGGGCGAGACTATGGCTACACCTTC.

This clonotype was counted ten times or more. The chain has TRBV7-2 and TRBJ1-1; 9 bases agree with TRBD1. The germline CDR1 and CDR2 sequences are SGHTA and FQGNSA. V gave up 5 bases and J gave up 9 bases; unmatched junction bases: 7. This CDR3 has 13 amino acids. In nucleotides, the CDR3 is TGTGCCAGCAGCGCCGGACAGGGGAACAAAGCTTTCTTT. It translates to CASSAGQGNKAFF.

As for this clonotype: The limits of the CDR3 on the DNA are not certain, so only TCRdb's listed CDR3 is given. The J gene is TRBJ1-4, the V gene TRBV5-1; the listed D gene, TRBD1, was not tested against the DNA. The CDR3 numbers 17 amino acids, ends counted. Germline lookup yields CDR1 SGHRS and CDR2 YFSETQ. The CDR3 reads CASSTNGGVKAVKNCFF.

The chain joins TRBV15 to TRBJ1-6; D gene uncertain. The germline V and J ends were trimmed by 3 bases and 7 bases, with 16 bases remaining between them. CDR3 size: 16 residues. Looked up from germline, CDR1 is LNHNV and CDR2 is YYDKDF (reference sequence). The CDR3 bases are TGTGCCACCAGCAGCCAAGAAATGACGGTGAATTCACCCCTCCACTTT. Amino acids: CATSSQEMTVNSPLHF.

This clonotype was observed a few times. The rearrangement uses TRBV6-6 and TRBJ2-7; unclear D gene. Germline CDR1 is MNHNY and CDR2 is SVGAGI (reference sequence). The CDR3 sequence is 15 residues long. The V and J ends lost 1 base and 3 bases respectively, with 13 bases between them. The DNA of the CDR3 is TGTGCCAGCAGTTACTTGGGCGGAAGGGTCTACGAGCAGTACTTC. Protein: CASSYLGGRVYEQYF.

The CDR3: CASSSWDSNTGELFF. In DNA, the CDR3 is TGTGCCAGCAGTTCCTGGGACAGTAACACCGGGGAGCTGTTTTTT. The V gene is TRBV6-6, the J gene TRBJ2-2; 7 bases fit TRBD1. Germline V gene lookup returns CDR1 MNHNY and CDR2 SVGAGI (reference sequence). This CDR3 has 15 amino acids. J lost 2 bases, V lost 4 bases, and 4 bases had no gene match.

Note on this clonotype: This may come from a read error, since a much larger clone is one base off. The DNA for the CDR3 is TGCAGTGCTAGAGACCGGACAGGGTGGAATTCACCCCTCCACTTT. It encodes CSARDRTGWNSPLHF. This chain links TRBV20-1 with TRBJ1-6; 8 nucleotides agree with TRBD1. The CDR3 contains 15 residues. From germline, CDR1 is DFQATT and CDR2 SNEGSKA (reference sequence). Unmatched junction bases numbered 5, after V lost 0 bases and J lost 7 bases.

The chain carries TRBV5-6 and TRBJ1-1, with D perhaps TRBD1 (5 bases). CDR1 and CDR2 from the germline V gene are SGHDT and YYEEEE. This CDR3 region has 15 residues. Deletions cut 4 bases from V and 5 bases from J, with 18 bases between. The CDR3 region is CASSQDQGLRTEAFF. DNA of the CDR3: TGTGCCAGCAGCCAAGATCAGGGCCTGAGGACTGAAGCTTTCTTT. Together with reference TRBV5-6 and TRBJ1-1, the CDR3 gives the full variable domain: DAGVTQSPTHLIKTRGQQVTLRCSPKSGHDTVSWYQQALGQGPQFIFQYYEEEERQRGNFPDRFSGHQFPNYSSELNVNALLLGDSALYLCASSQDQGLRTEAFFGQGTRLTVV.

The table lists this clonotype with many counts. The CDR3 sequence: CASSSGPFRYTF. In DNA form, the CDR3 reads TGCGCCAGCAGCTCGGGTCCTTTCCGCTACACCTTC. This chain joins TRBV5-1 and TRBJ1-2; D not certain. Germline values: CDR1 SGHRS, CDR2 YFSETQ. The V end lost 3 bases, the J end lost 9 bases, and 12 bases lay between the germline ends. The CDR3 spans 12 residues.

This clonotype has ten or more counts. The chain combines TRBV7-9 with TRBJ1-5, with D maybe TRBD1 (5 bases). Germline values: CDR1 SEHNR, CDR2 FQNEAQ (reference sequence). The CDR3 is 13 residues long. V lost 7 bases to trimming and J lost 7 bases, with 14 bases between them. CDR3 DNA: TGTGCCAGCACGGCAGGGAGGGACCAGCCCCAGCATTTT. It encodes CASTAGRDQPQHF.

The chain employs TRBV7-2 and TRBJ2-7; tentatively, D is TRBD1 or TRBD2 (6 bases each). Between the trimmed V and J ends, which lost 3 bases and 2 bases, there was a span of 17 bases. The germline V gene encodes CDR1 SGHTA and CDR2 FQGNSA. This CDR3 comprises 16 residues. DNA for the CDR3: TGTGCCAGCAGCTTGGGGGGCGACGCCCCAACCTACGAGCAGTACTTC. It codes for CASSLGGDAPTYEQYF.

This chain's CDR3 is CASSYSISSYEQYF. Here the CDR3 DNA reads TGTGCCAGCAGTTACTCGATTAGCTCCTACGAGCAGTACTTC. This chain links TRBV3-1 with TRBJ2-7, with D unclear. CDR3 length: 14 amino acids. In germline, CDR1 is LGHDT, CDR2 YNNKEL (reference sequence). V shed 6 bases and J shed 0 bases, with 12 bases lying between them.

In its sample, this clonotype was seen many times. The chain joins TRBV19 to TRBJ1-1; D gene ambiguous. Per germline, CDR1 LNHDA and CDR2 SQIVND (reference sequence). The CDR3 runs to 15 residues. The germline V and J ends were trimmed by 9 bases and 1 base, with 18 bases remaining between them. CDR3: CASPPKGGGNTEAFF. CDR3 coding DNA: TGTGCCAGCCCCCCCAAGGGCGGAGGGAACACTGAAGCTTTCTTT.

Ten or more counts support this clonotype. The genes are TRBV4-2 and TRBJ1-2; D gene ambiguous. Trimming left V 0 bases short and J 6 bases short, with 11 bases between. Germline CDR1 and CDR2: LGHNA and YNFKEQ. The CDR3 length is 14 residues. The CDR3 DNA follows: TGTGCCAGCAGCCAAGATACCGATACGGATGGCTACACCTTC. Its protein is CASSQDTDTDGYTF.

This clonotype was found a few times. The chain couples TRBV7-8 to TRBJ2-2; TRBD2 matches at 10 bases. The germline V gene has CDR1 SGHVS and CDR2 FQNEAQ. The ends lost 10 bases at V and 6 bases at J; junction bases unmatched: 23. The CDR3 is made up of 19 amino acids. Written as DNA, the CDR3 is TGTGCCACCAATCCCAGGGCCCATTTTGGGACTAGCGAGTCCGGGGAGCTGTTTTTT. The encoded protein is CATNPRAHFGTSESGELFF.

At least ten counts were recorded for this clonotype. This chain links TRBV29-1 with TRBJ2-3; D is undetermined. CDR1 is SQVTM and CDR2 is ANQGSEA in the germline V gene. The CDR3 runs 12 residues. V was pared by 4 bases and J by 6 bases, with 11 bases between. In DNA form, the CDR3 reads TGCAGCGTTGCCACCCTGGGGGATACGCAGTATTTT. This codes for CSVATLGDTQYF.

V and J are TRBV7-2 and TRBJ2-7; tentative D call: TRBD2 (5 bases). V was pared by 5 bases and J by 2 bases, with 13 bases between. CDR3 length: 14 residues. The V gene's germline CDR1 is SGHTA and CDR2 FQGNSA. Here the CDR3 DNA reads TGTGCCAGCAGCCACACACGGGATACCTACGAGCAGTACTTC. Its protein is CASSHTRDTYEQYF.

CDR3 amino acids: CAWSVLSPLHF. CDR3 sequence (DNA): TGTGCCTGGAGTGTACTTTCACCCCTCCACTTT. This chain uses TRBV30 with TRBJ1-6; D ambiguous. Deletions cut 0 bases from V and 9 bases from J, with 3 bases between. CDR3 length equals 11 residues. CDR1 and CDR2 from the germline V gene are GTSNPN and SVGIG (reference sequence).

This clonotype was detected a few times. V usage is TRBV20-1 and J usage is TRBJ2-7; 7 positions agree with TRBD2. V gave up 3 bases and J gave up 2 bases; unmatched junction bases: 10. In germline, CDR1 is DFQATT, CDR2 SNEGSKA (reference sequence). The length of the CDR3 is 15 residues. The CDR3 region has the DNA TGCAGTGCTAGGAGGCTGGGCGGGGGTGCCTACGAGCAGTACTTC. Translated: CSARRLGGGAYEQYF.

Comments on this clonotype: A much bigger clone sits one base away, suggesting this may be a read error. The chain employs TRBV19 and TRBJ2-7; no firm D call. Germline-derived CDR1 and CDR2 are LNHDA and SQIVND (reference sequence). The CDR3 is 13 residues long. Trimming removed 3 bases at V and 9 bases at J, with 15 bases between. CDR3 in amino acids: CASSIGTGLGQYF. CDR3 DNA: TGTGCCAGTAGTATTGGAACTGGGCTCGGGCAGTACTTC.

As regards this clonotype: Without the conserved terminal phenylalanine or tryptophan, this CDR3 likely stems from a read error. This chain links TRBV6-5 with TRBJ2-7, with D possibly TRBD1 on 5 matching bases. The germline V gene encodes CDR1 MNHEY and CDR2 SVGAGI. The CDR3 is made up of 13 amino acids. The CDR3 bases are TGTGCCGGCAGTTACCAAGACAGCTACGAGCAGTACCTC. Translated: CAGSYQDSYEQYL.

This rearrangement joins TRBV5-1 to TRBJ2-5, with 13 bases fitting TRBD2. Losses at the gene ends were 5 bases for V and 5 bases for J; bases not matched to a gene: 12. CDR3 length: 17 amino acids. Per germline, CDR1 SGHRS and CDR2 YFSETQ. The CDR3 region has the DNA TGCGCCAGCAGACCCGGGACTAGCGGGAACTGGTGGGAGACCCAGTACTTC. Its protein is CASRPGTSGNWWETQYF.

The V call is TRBV5-4, the J call TRBJ1-2; possibly TRBD1 for D (5 bases). The CDR3 has 14 amino acids. V lost 6 bases to trimming and J lost 5 bases, with 17 bases between them. The germline V gene has CDR1 SGHNT and CDR2 YYREEE (reference sequence). The CDR3 DNA sequence: TGTGCCAGCACCCCGGACAACTTAAATTATGGCTACACCTTC. This translates into CASTPDNLNYGYTF.

Concerning this clonotype itself: This may come from a read error, since a much larger clone is one base off. Given the absence of the conserved phenylalanine or tryptophan at the CDR3 end, a read error is likely. V usage is TRBV7-9 and J usage is TRBJ1-1; tentative D call: TRBD1 (5 bases). The V gene's germline CDR1 is SEHNR and CDR2 FQNEAQ (reference sequence). Trimming shortened V by 1 base and J by 6 bases, and 15 bases separated the two germline ends. CDR3 size: 15 residues. For the CDR3, the DNA is TGTGCCAGCAGCTTAGTTCAGGGAGTGGTAGCTGAAGCTTTCTCT. This codes for CASSLVQGVVAEAFS.